This passage covers 14 T cell receptor beta chains from one sample sequenced in a study of blood T cell repertoires in COVID-19. Assay: immunoSEQ multiplex PCR; the TCRdb copy retains only in-frame clones and omits some. The table records roughly 67,000 clones, 65% to 80% of them present only once. The specimen sequenced was peripheral blood. These receptors all come from a human donor in a cohort sampled during active COVID-19.

This sequence joins TRBV7-9 and TRBJ1-1; D is undetermined. The CDR3 totals 14 residues. Germline V lookup: CDR1 SEHNR, CDR2 FQNEAQ (reference sequence). Trimming shortened V by 1 base and J by 0 bases, and 6 bases separated the two germline ends. CDR3 sequence: CASSLDAVNTEAFF. The CDR3 nucleotides are TGTGCCAGCAGCTTAGACGCGGTGAACACTGAAGCTTTCTTT.

V usage is TRBV6-2 or TRBV6-3 and J usage is TRBJ1-5, with D maybe TRBD1 (6 bases). Germline loops: CDR1 MNHEY, CDR2 SVGEGT. The CDR3 is made up of 14 amino acids. V was clipped by 0 bases and J by 6 bases, with 9 bases between them. The CDR3 is CASSYSGGPQPQHF. The CDR3, as DNA: TGTGCCAGCAGTTACTCGGGGGGGCCTCAGCCCCAGCATTTT.

The rearrangement joins TRBV20-1 to TRBJ2-5; 9 bases are shared with TRBD2. Losses at the gene ends were 3 bases for V and 0 bases for J; bases not matched to a gene: 8. The CDR3 extends over 16 amino acids. Germline CDR1 DFQATT, CDR2 SNEGSKA (reference sequence). The CDR3 region is CSASVLAGRYQETQYF. In DNA, the CDR3 is TGCAGTGCTAGTGTGCTAGCGGGGAGGTACCAAGAGACCCAGTACTTC.

This chain links TRBV28 with TRBJ2-3; 10 nucleotides line up with TRBD2. Germline V gene sequence: CDR1 MDHEN, CDR2 SYDVKM. This CDR3 is built from 21 residues. The V segment lost 5 bases and the J segment 5 bases; nucleotides outside the gene matches: 25. The CDR3 DNA follows: TGTGCCAGCAGTCCACCGGGCCGGGGAGCGGGAGGGCCGGTCGGGAGAGATACGCAGTATTTT. It encodes CASSPPGRGAGGPVGRDTQYF. Drawing the rest from reference TRBV28 and TRBJ2-3, the complete variable domain is DVKVTQSSRYLVKRTGEKVFLECVQDMDHENMFWYRQDPGLGLRLIYFSYDVKMKEKGDIPEGYSVSREKKERFSLILESASTNQTSMYLCASSPPGRGAGGPVGRDTQYFGPGTRLTVL.

A few counts support this clone. The rearrangement links TRBV5-1 to TRBJ1-1, with D perhaps matching TRBD1 (6 bases). From germline, CDR1 is SGHRS and CDR2 YFSETQ. V was shortened by 1 base and J by 0 bases, with 13 bases between the two germline ends. This CDR3 has 16 residues. The CDR3 coding sequence is TGCGCCAGCAGCTTGCGCCCGGACAGATTGAACACTGAAGCTTTCTTT. It codes for CASSLRPDRLNTEAFF.

The chain couples TRBV12-5 to TRBJ2-7, with D perhaps TRBD2 (6 bases). Germline-derived CDR1 and CDR2 are LGHNT and FRNRAP. The CDR3 is 21 amino acids. Trimming left V 1 base short and J 0 bases short, with 28 bases between. The CDR3 nucleotides are TGTGCTAGTGGTTTGGCCGGATATGTGGGCGCGGCGGGACTGAGCTCCTACGAGCAGTACTTC. Translating gives CASGLAGYVGAAGLSSYEQYF.

The chain links TRBV11-3 to TRBJ2-1; D not resolved. This CDR3 is built from 16 residues. The V end lost 0 bases, the J end lost 5 bases, and 14 bases lay between the germline ends. Germline V gene data show CDR1 as SGHNT and CDR2 as YENEEA. CDR3 sequence: CASSLDGSRPDNEQFF. The CDR3 DNA is TGTGCCAGCAGCTTAGATGGGTCCAGGCCAGACAATGAGCAGTTCTTC.

CDR3 sequence (DNA): TGTGCCAGCAGTCCCGCCAGGGTTCTATACTATCAGCAGTACTTC. Translation: CASSPARVLYYQQYF. This chain joins TRBV28 and TRBJ2-7, with D perhaps matching TRBD1 (5 bases). Germline lookup yields CDR1 MDHEN and CDR2 SYDVKM. V lost 5 bases and J lost 8, with 22 bases in between. This CDR3 has 15 residues.

The chain joins TRBV28 to TRBJ2-7; TRBD1 matches 10 bases. V lost 4 bases, J lost 2 bases, and 8 bases stayed unmatched. The CDR3 extends over 16 amino acids. The germline gives CDR1 MDHEN, CDR2 SYDVKM. DNA of the CDR3: TGTGCCAGCAGTTCCCCTTCCGGACAGGGGGCCTACGAGCAGTACTTC. It encodes CASSSPSGQGAYEQYF.

V usage is TRBV7-9 and J usage is TRBJ1-1, with a weak D call TRBD1 (6 bases). CDR3 size: 13 residues. The V gene lost 5 bases and the J gene lost 4 bases, with 11 bases spanning the gap. CDR1 is SEHNR, CDR2 FQNEAQ, per germline (reference sequence). As DNA, the CDR3 is TGTGCCAGCAGCACTGGGACACCCACTGAAGCTTTCTTT. Protein product: CASSTGTPTEAFF.

This chain links TRBV5-1 with TRBJ2-3; a possible D gene is TRBD2 (6 bases). Germline V gene sequence: CDR1 SGHRS, CDR2 YFSETQ. Trimming took 4 bases from V and 1 from J, leaving 16 bases between them. There are 16 residues in the CDR3. Here the CDR3 reads CASSPAGSGGTDTQYF. CDR3 DNA sequence: TGCGCCAGCAGCCCCGCTGGTAGCGGAGGCACAGATACGCAGTATTTT.

The chain carries TRBV28 and TRBJ1-5, with 11 bases lining up with TRBD1. The CDR3 length is 15 residues. J was trimmed by 6 bases and V by 6 bases; bases with no gene match: 7. CDR1 MDHEN and CDR2 SYDVKM come from the germline V gene. CDR3 amino acids: CASRPGQGGFQPQHF. CDR3 nucleotide sequence: TGTGCCAGCAGGCCGGGACAGGGGGGTTTTCAGCCCCAGCATTTT.

The table lists this clone with a few counts. This chain joins TRBV7-9 and TRBJ1-2; D remains unclear. CDR3 length: 11 residues. The germline gives CDR1 SEHNR, CDR2 FQNEAQ (reference sequence). Trimming took off 5 bases at V and 4 bases at J, with 5 bases between the two ends. This CDR3 reads CASSPGYGYTF. CDR3 in DNA: TGTGCCAGCAGCCCAGGCTATGGCTACACCTTC.

The V gene is TRBV7-9, the J gene TRBJ2-2; D is undetermined. The CDR3 is made up of 17 amino acids. V lost 5 bases and J 1 base, leaving 17 bases between the germline ends. CDR1 SEHNR and CDR2 FQNEAQ come from the germline V gene (reference sequence). The CDR3 DNA sequence: TGTGCCAGCAGCAATAGCCCCGGTAGCCAGAACACCGGGGAGCTGTTTTTT. Translated, it gives CASSNSPGSQNTGELFF.